The present TCR beta chain was sequenced within a study of shared clonotypes between healthy human individuals. Study in general: Serving as donors were two women and three men, whose ages spanned 18 to 49.

Original analysis: Junction-only immunoSEQ sequences carried no quality scores, so filtering differed. The protocol was immunoSEQ multiplex PCR, while the TCRdb copy is restricted to in-frame clones and leaves out a portion. That table is the source of V, J and clone size, and D and trimming were worked out from the DNA. In the table there are under 1,100,000 clones, around 76% of which are singletons. About this clone itself: Its target is not known.

Overall study results and limits: Several donors held roughly 5% of naive CD4 clonotypes in common.

The length of the CDR3 is 14 residues. Per germline, CDR1 SQVTM and CDR2 ANQGSEA. With 4 bases removed from V and 2 bases from J, the gap between germline ends came to 15 bases. CD4+ cells yielded CD45RA+ naive and CD45RA-negative memory subsets. Sequenced input: memory CD4+ T cells sorted from blood. Subset in this sample: CD45RA-negative fraction. V gene TRBV29-1 combines with J gene TRBJ2-7; weak D call: TRBD2 (7 bases). This clonotype was obtained from a young man in good health. The CDR3 spells CSVGTGRVPYEQYF. CDR3 sequence (DNA): TGCAGCGTTGGAACAGGGAGGGTCCCCTACGAGCAGTACTTC.